This T cell receptor beta chain was profiled in a study of CD8 T cells in ankylosing spondylitis. On this clonotype itself: Its antigen is unknown.

The CDR3 totals 15 residues. The junction had 4 bases not matched to a gene; V was cut back by 2 bases and J by 1 base. Looked up from germline, CDR1 is ENHRY and CDR2 is SYGVKD. Study-wide results and limits: Matched synovial fluid from ankylosing spondylitis patients was reported to be enriched for disease-linked clones. There was a TCR beta motif, made of fewer than 10 highly homologous variants, that appeared characteristic of ankylosing spondylitis blood. Disease-associated clonotypes exhibited CD8+ identity and were relatively infrequent in peripheral blood.

TCR beta libraries were made by quantitative 5'-RACE with molecular barcodes. Each CDR3 protein gets one entry after TCRdb re-called the 5' RACE reads with MiXCR. The table includes around 250,000 distinct CDR3 sequences, roughly 10% detected once. Source material: blood, either unsorted or a sorted T cell fraction (not recorded which). The V call is TRBV10-3, the J call TRBJ1-2, with 7 bases aligning to TRBD1. The TCR was taken from a male donor with ankylosing spondylitis or in good health (not recorded which). The CDR3 loop is CAISETRDSNYGYTF. CDR3 in DNA: TGTGCCATCAGTGAGACCCGGGACAGTAACTATGGCTACACCTTC.